This TCR beta chain was found in a study of blood T cell repertoires in COVID-19. CDR1 is MDHEN and CDR2 is SYDVKM in the germline V gene. With V trimmed by 6 bases and J by 0 bases, 9 bases remained unmatched. CDR3 length: 17 amino acids. Sequencing was performed with immunoSEQ multiplex PCR; in TCRdb, only in-frame clones are kept and a portion is missing. Altogether under 200,000 clones are present, roughly 78% being singletons, with the ten largest covering 6% to 7.5%. This chain connects TRBV28 to TRBJ2-4; 9 bases match TRBD1. This clonotype was sampled from a man in his 70s with active or convalescent COVID-19. Specimen: peripheral blood. CDR3 amino acids: CASRGGTGSIAKNIQYF. The CDR3 DNA sequence: TGTGCCAGCAGGGGGGGGACAGGGTCAATAGCCAAAAACATTCAGTACTTC.